A single sample is the source of the 14 T cell receptor beta chains below, sequenced in a study of blood T cell repertoires in COVID-19. TCRdb's copy holds only in-frame clones and misses some; the assay was immunoSEQ multiplex PCR. This table holds around 50,000 clones, around 90% found once. The source material was peripheral blood. Receptors originate from a woman of 80 years or more with COVID-19, enrolled during active disease.

The chain employs TRBV21-1 and TRBJ2-2; no DNA check was done on the table's D call, TRBD2. TRBV21-1 is classified as a pseudogene. The length of the CDR3 is 17 residues. CDR3 loop: CASNIPFSGVNTGELFF. DNA of the CDR3: TGTGCCAGCAACATCCCCTTTAGCGGGGTTAACACCGGGGAGCTGTTTTTT.

The chain employs TRBV27 and TRBJ2-7, with 8 bases lining up with TRBD2. Per the germline V gene, CDR1 is MNHEY and CDR2 is SMNVEV (reference sequence). With V trimmed by 5 bases and J by 2 bases, 8 bases remained unmatched. The CDR3 is 15 residues long. The CDR3 bases are TGTGCCAGCAGTAACCCTCGGGAGGGGACCTACGAGCAGTACTTC. Translated: CASSNPREGTYEQYF.

The rearrangement joins TRBV14 to TRBJ1-2; D not resolved. Germline V lookup: CDR1 SGHDN, CDR2 FVKESK. The CDR3 sequence is 12 residues long. Trimming left V 3 bases short and J 8 bases short, with 10 bases between. CDR3 protein: CASSQSPGGYTF. DNA of the CDR3: TGTGCCAGCAGCCAGTCCCCGGGGGGCTACACCTTC.

V gene TRBV27 combines with J gene TRBJ1-1; no reliable D call. Trimming pared 3 bases from V and 7 bases from J, leaving 18 bases between. This CDR3 has 15 residues. Germline values: CDR1 MNHEY, CDR2 SMNVEV (reference sequence). The CDR3 is CASSLTAQASGEAFF. DNA of the CDR3: TGTGCCAGCAGTTTGACGGCACAAGCATCGGGTGAAGCTTTCTTT.

The chain uses TRBV9 and TRBJ1-6, with D hard to call. The CDR3 extends over 15 amino acids. V was trimmed by 1 base and J by 5 bases, leaving 10 bases between them. Germline V gives CDR1 SGDLS, CDR2 YYNGEE. The CDR3 protein is CASSVNPGDNSPLHF. DNA for the CDR3: TGTGCCAGCAGCGTAAACCCCGGGGATAATTCACCCCTCCACTTT.

The chain is built from TRBV4-2 and TRBJ1-5; D may be TRBD1 (6 bases). CDR1 LGHNA and CDR2 YNFKEQ come from the germline V gene. Trimming left V 0 bases short and J 4 bases short, with 13 bases between. The CDR3 loop spans 16 amino acids. CDR3 nucleotides: TGTGCCAGCAGCCAAGAGGGGGACACCTTTAATCAGCCCCAGCATTTT. It encodes CASSQEGDTFNQPQHF.

The chain joins TRBV14 to TRBJ1-1; possibly TRBD1 for D (6 bases). This CDR3 contains 14 residues. Germline lookup yields CDR1 SGHDN and CDR2 FVKESK. Trimming cost V 0 bases and J 14 bases, with 19 bases left between them. The CDR3 protein is CASSQETVTGFAFF. As DNA, the CDR3 is TGTGCCAGCAGCCAAGAGACGGTGACAGGTTTTGCCTTCTTT.

The V and J genes are TRBV6-5 and TRBJ2-1; 7 positions match TRBD1. J gave up 3 bases and V 5 bases, and 7 bases lay outside the gene matches. CDR1 and CDR2 from the germline V gene are MNHEY and SVGAGI. This CDR3 contains 15 residues. Here the CDR3 DNA reads TGTGCCAGCAGTCCGACAGGGTTCGACTACAATGAGCAGTTCTTC. Translated, it gives CASSPTGFDYNEQFF.

The chain is built from TRBV9 and TRBJ1-1, with TRBD1 matching 7 bases. J gave up 1 base and V 4 bases, and 4 bases lay outside the gene matches. Germline V gene sequence: CDR1 SGDLS, CDR2 YYNGEE. CDR3 length: 14 residues. Here the CDR3 DNA reads TGTGCCAGCAGCCCAAACAGGGGGAACACTGAAGCTTTCTTT. Protein sequence: CASSPNRGNTEAFF.

This clone was recorded only once. The chain combines TRBV10-3 with TRBJ1-2, with a tentative D call TRBD1 (5 bases). Deletions cut 0 bases from V and 1 base from J, with 9 bases between. The CDR3 runs to 15 residues. CDR1 and CDR2 (germline): ENHRY, SYGVKD. The CDR3 sequence: CAISESGGYNYGYTF. For the CDR3, the DNA is TGTGCCATCAGTGAGTCGGGGGGGTATAACTATGGCTACACCTTC.

This clone was seen a handful of times. The gene calls are TRBV10-3 and TRBJ1-5, with 9 bases lining up with TRBD1. The CDR3 extends over 15 amino acids. Germline V gene sequence: CDR1 ENHRY, CDR2 SYGVKD. After removal of 3 bases from V and 5 bases from J, the junction contained 5 bases not matched to a gene. The DNA for the CDR3 is TGTGCCATCAGTGAAGGACAGGGGAATTATCAGCCCCAGCATTTT. As protein: CAISEGQGNYQPQHF.

This chain links TRBV3-1 (or the pseudogene TRBV3-2) with TRBJ2-3; TRBD2 aligns across 7 bases. This CDR3 is 13 amino acids long. Unmatched junction bases numbered 6, after V lost 2 bases and J lost 10 bases. From germline, CDR1 is LGHDT and CDR2 YNNKEL (reference sequence). This chain's CDR3 is CASSQLGLVAQYF. Written as DNA, the CDR3 is TGTGCCAGCAGCCAACTAGGACTAGTCGCGCAGTATTTT.

This clone occurred once. The V gene is TRBV3-1 (or the pseudogene TRBV3-2), the J gene TRBJ2-7; D gene uncertain. V shed 1 base and J shed 2 bases, with 3 bases lying between them. The CDR3 loop spans 12 amino acids. From germline, CDR1 is LGHDT and CDR2 YNNKEL (reference sequence). In DNA, the CDR3 is TGTGCCAGCAGCCAAGCCACCTACGAGCAGTACTTC. This encodes CASSQATYEQYF.

V gene TRBV18 combines with J gene TRBJ1-1, with D uncertain. CDR3 size: 15 residues. Germline CDR1 is KGHSH and CDR2 is LQKENI. V was shortened by 6 bases and J by 0 bases, with 14 bases between the two germline ends. The CDR3 protein is CASSAAFAVNTEAFF. CDR3 in DNA: TGTGCCAGCTCGGCCGCCTTCGCAGTGAACACTGAAGCTTTCTTT.